This passage covers 15 T cell receptor beta chains from one sample sequenced in a study of beta chain features in type 1 diabetes. Regarding the study as a whole: The study found moderately but significantly shorter TCRB CDR3s in all four CD4+ subsets of Type 1 diabetes patients.

Expressed TCRB transcripts got sequenced, as all isolated RNA was reverse transcribed. The protocol was immunoSEQ multiplex PCR, while the TCRdb copy is restricted to in-frame clones and leaves out a portion. The table lists 640,000 or so clones, roughly 13% of them singletons, with 0.035% to 0.045% in the top ten. What these receptors recognize is not known. The sample was naive CD4+ T cells from blood. The receptor source for this set is a man aged 18 to 30 with type 1 diabetes.

This clone turned up a few times. V gene TRBV29-1 combines with J gene TRBJ2-5, with no clear D. The V end lost 5 bases, the J end lost 7 bases, and 11 bases lay between the germline ends. This CDR3 has 11 amino acids. Germline assignment: CDR1 SQVTM and CDR2 ANQGSEA. The CDR3 sequence is CSVYISGTQYF. In DNA form, the CDR3 reads TGCAGCGTTTATATATCTGGGACCCAGTACTTC.

The V call is TRBV29-1, the J call TRBJ1-5; D ambiguous. V gave up 7 bases and J gave up 4 bases, with 11 bases separating them. This CDR3 is 12 amino acids long. Germline loops: CDR1 SQVTM, CDR2 ANQGSEA. The CDR3 DNA reads as TGCAGCGCTGGGTGGCTAAATCAGCCCCAGCATTTT. Translated: CSAGWLNQPQHF.

V and J are TRBV7-9 and TRBJ2-6; 7 nucleotides agree with TRBD1. V shed 6 bases, J shed 0 bases, and the junction held 8 bases outside the gene matches. Germline CDR1 is SEHNR and CDR2 is FQNEAQ (reference sequence). This CDR3 contains 17 residues. The CDR3 bases are TGTGCCAGCAGTCCAAGGGGGCAAAGCTCTGGGGCCAACGTCCTGACTTTC. It codes for CASSPRGQSSGANVLTF.

The table lists this clone with a few counts. This may arise from a read error, as a much more abundant clone is one base away. Other nucleotide sequences in the sample specify the same CDR3. V is TRBV14 and J is TRBJ2-5; D ambiguous. The V and J ends lost 5 bases and 2 bases respectively, with 3 bases between them. Per the germline V gene, CDR1 is SGHDN and CDR2 is FVKESK. The CDR3 has 11 residues. The DNA for the CDR3 is TGTGCCAGCAGCTTACAAGAGACCCAGTACTTC. Translation: CASSLQETQYF.

The V call is TRBV5-1, the J call TRBJ1-2; the match to TRBD1 covers 8 bases. Germline CDR1 reads SGHRS; CDR2 reads YFSETQ. This CDR3 contains 16 residues. After removal of 4 bases from V and 8 bases from J, the junction contained 16 bases not matched to a gene. DNA of the CDR3: TGCGCCAGCAGCCCACTGGAGGGACAGGCCGGAACGGGCTACACCTTC. It is translated as CASSPLEGQAGTGYTF.

This clone has a handful of counts. This chain connects TRBV23-1 to TRBJ2-2; 11 bases are shared with TRBD1. TRBV23-1 is given ORF status, its function remaining uncertain. J lost 6 bases, V lost 4 bases, and 4 bases had no gene match. This CDR3 comprises 15 residues. The DNA for the CDR3 is TGCGCCAGCAGTCTAGGACAGGGGGCGGCCGGGGAGCTGTTTTTT. Encoded protein: CASSLGQGAAGELFF.

This clone occurred a few times. This chain links TRBV6-5 with TRBJ1-1; possible D gene TRBD1, 5 bases. This CDR3 is built from 13 residues. CDR1 is MNHEY, CDR2 SVGAGI, per germline. V lost 7 bases and J lost 5, with 14 bases in between. The CDR3 sequence: CASIGRAGTEAFF. The CDR3 nucleotides read TGTGCCAGCATCGGCAGGGCTGGGACTGAAGCTTTCTTT.

The chain combines TRBV4-3 with TRBJ1-4, with 8 bases identical to TRBD1. Germline values: CDR1 LGHNA, CDR2 YSLEER. The trim removed 2 bases at V and 8 bases at J, leaving 7 bases unmatched. There are 15 residues in the CDR3. The CDR3 loop is CASSQRTGRNEKLFF. The DNA for the CDR3 is TGCGCCAGCAGCCAACGGACAGGGAGGAACGAAAAACTGTTTTTT.

This clone came up a few times. The CDR3 here is CASRAGTSHYEQYF. The CDR3, as DNA: TGTGCCAGCAGGGCCGGGACATCCCACTACGAGCAGTACTTC. The chain carries TRBV25-1 and TRBJ2-7; the D gene is possibly TRBD1 (6 bases). With 6 bases removed from V and 3 bases from J, the gap between germline ends came to 15 bases. The CDR3 has 14 amino acids. Germline-derived CDR1 and CDR2 are MGHDK and SYGVNS.

The CDR3 DNA is TGTGCCAGCAGCAGGGACAGAAGCTCCTACAATGAGCAGTTCTTC. As protein: CASSRDRSSYNEQFF. The chain employs TRBV7-6 and TRBJ2-1, with 7 bases matching TRBD1. This CDR3 is 15 amino acids long. J was trimmed by 0 bases and V by 5 bases; bases with no gene match: 4. Looked up from germline, CDR1 is SGHVS and CDR2 is FNYEAQ.

As to this clone: At the DNA level, this CDR3 is encoded by other sequences in the same sample as well. This chain joins TRBV29-1 and TRBJ1-5, with D unclear. The CDR3 runs to 13 residues. The germline CDR1 and CDR2 sequences are SQVTM and ANQGSEA. V was clipped by 6 bases and J by 2 bases, with 11 bases between them. This CDR3 reads CSVTLRGNQPQHF. The CDR3, as DNA: TGCAGCGTCACACTTAGGGGCAATCAGCCCCAGCATTTT.

This clone was detected a few times. This sample also contains other DNA sequences that code for the same CDR3. The rearrangement joins TRBV30 to TRBJ2-7; D is uncertain. Germline CDR1 GTSNPN, CDR2 SVGIG (reference sequence). Deletions cut 0 bases from V and 5 bases from J, with 5 bases between. The CDR3 covers 11 residues. CDR3 DNA: TGTGCCTGGAGTGTCGCCCACGAGCAGTACTTC. Translated, it gives CAWSVAHEQYF.

The rearrangement joins TRBV29-1 to TRBJ1-3; TRBD1 is a possible D gene (6 bases). Germline V lookup: CDR1 SQVTM, CDR2 ANQGSEA. Trimming removed 5 bases from V and 2 bases from J, with 10 bases in between. There are 13 residues in the CDR3. CDR3 DNA: TGCAGCGTTACAGGGATACCTGGAAACACCATATATTTT. Protein product: CSVTGIPGNTIYF.

V gene TRBV30 combines with J gene TRBJ2-2; D not certain. The ends were cut back, 6 bases at V and 0 bases at J, with 11 bases in the middle. This CDR3 is 14 amino acids long. Germline V gene lookup returns CDR1 GTSNPN and CDR2 SVGIG (reference sequence). Here the CDR3 DNA reads TGTGCCTGCAGGACGGCCACGAACACCGGGGAGCTGTTTTTT. As protein: CACRTATNTGELFF.

The rearrangement uses TRBV7-2 and TRBJ2-3; D remains unclear. This CDR3 has 13 residues. Germline CDR1 is SGHTA and CDR2 is FQGNSA. V lost 0 bases, J lost 6 bases, and 7 bases lay in between. CDR3 DNA: TGTGCCAGCAGCTTAGCCCCCCAGGATACGCAGTATTTT. Its protein is CASSLAPQDTQYF.